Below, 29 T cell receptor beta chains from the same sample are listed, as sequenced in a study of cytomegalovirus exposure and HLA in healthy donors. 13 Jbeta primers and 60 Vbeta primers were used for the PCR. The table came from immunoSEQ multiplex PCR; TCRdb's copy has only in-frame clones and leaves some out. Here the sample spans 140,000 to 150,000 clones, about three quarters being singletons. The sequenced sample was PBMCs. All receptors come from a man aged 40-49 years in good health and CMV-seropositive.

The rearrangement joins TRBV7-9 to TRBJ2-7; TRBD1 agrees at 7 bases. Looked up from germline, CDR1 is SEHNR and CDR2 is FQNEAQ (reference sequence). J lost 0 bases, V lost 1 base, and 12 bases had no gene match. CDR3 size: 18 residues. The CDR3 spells CASSLVGAAGGRSYEQYF. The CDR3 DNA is TGTGCCAGCAGCTTAGTGGGGGCTGCAGGGGGTCGCTCCTACGAGCAGTACTTC.

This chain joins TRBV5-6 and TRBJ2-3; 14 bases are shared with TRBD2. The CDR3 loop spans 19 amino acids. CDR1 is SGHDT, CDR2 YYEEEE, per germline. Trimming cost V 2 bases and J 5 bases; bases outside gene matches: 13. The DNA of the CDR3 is TGTGCCAGCAGCTTAAGACTAGCGGGAGGGCCCGGGTGGGTAGATACGCAGTATTTT. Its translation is CASSLRLAGGPGWVDTQYF.

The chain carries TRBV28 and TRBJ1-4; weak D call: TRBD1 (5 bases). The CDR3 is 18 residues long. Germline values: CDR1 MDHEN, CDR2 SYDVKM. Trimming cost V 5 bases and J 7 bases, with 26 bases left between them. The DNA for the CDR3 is TGTGCCAGCAGTATCCGGAGGGGAGATGGGGGAAGGACTGAAAAACTGTTTTTT. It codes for CASSIRRGDGGRTEKLFF.

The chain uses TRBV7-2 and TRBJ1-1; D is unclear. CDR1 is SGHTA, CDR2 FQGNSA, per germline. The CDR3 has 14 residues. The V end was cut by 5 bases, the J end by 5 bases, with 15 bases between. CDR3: CASSVSRGATEAFF. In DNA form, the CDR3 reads TGTGCCAGCAGCGTAAGTCGAGGAGCAACTGAAGCTTTCTTT.

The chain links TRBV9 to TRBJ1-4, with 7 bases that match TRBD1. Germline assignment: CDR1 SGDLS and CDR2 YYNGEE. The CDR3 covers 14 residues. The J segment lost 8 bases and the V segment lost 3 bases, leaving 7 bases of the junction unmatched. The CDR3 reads CASSGDRVAEKLFF. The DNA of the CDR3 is TGTGCCAGCAGCGGAGACAGGGTAGCGGAAAAACTGTTTTTT. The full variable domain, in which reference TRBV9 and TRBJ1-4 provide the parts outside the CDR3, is DSGVTQTPKHLITATGQRVTLRCSPRSGDLSVYWYQQSLDQGLQFLIQYYNGEERAKGNILERFSAQQFPDLHSELNLSSLELGDSALYFCASSGDRVAEKLFFGSGTQLSVL.

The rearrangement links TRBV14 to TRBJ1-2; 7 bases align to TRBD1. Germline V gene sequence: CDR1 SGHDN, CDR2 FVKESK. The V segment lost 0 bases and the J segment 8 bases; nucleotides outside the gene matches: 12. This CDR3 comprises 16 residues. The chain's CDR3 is CASSQDFSGDSRGYTF. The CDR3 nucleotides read TGTGCCAGCAGCCAAGATTTCAGTGGGGACAGCCGAGGCTACACCTTC.

For the CDR3, the DNA is TGTGCCAGCAGCTCGCGCAGGGGTGAGATAGATGAGCAGTTCTTC. This translates into CASSSRRGEIDEQFF. This chain uses TRBV5-4 with TRBJ2-1; possible D gene TRBD1, 6 bases. The V end lost 3 bases, the J end lost 8 bases, and 18 bases lay between the germline ends. Germline loops: CDR1 SGHNT, CDR2 YYREEE (reference sequence). The CDR3 spans 15 residues.

The CDR3 DNA reads TGTGCCAGCAGCCTAGGGGGACTCAACCACTACGAGCAGTACTTC. Translated: CASSLGGLNHYEQYF. V gene TRBV7-8 combines with J gene TRBJ2-7, with D tentatively TRBD1 or TRBD2 (6 bases each). This CDR3 comprises 15 residues. Germline assignment: CDR1 SGHVS and CDR2 FQNEAQ. The V end lost 5 bases, the J end lost 3 bases, and 17 bases lay between the germline ends.

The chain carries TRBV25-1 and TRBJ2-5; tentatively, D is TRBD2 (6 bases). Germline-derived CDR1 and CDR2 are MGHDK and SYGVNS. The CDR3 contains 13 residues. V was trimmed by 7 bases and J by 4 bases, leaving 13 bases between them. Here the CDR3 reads CASTDPAGETQYF. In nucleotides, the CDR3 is TGTGCCAGCACGGACCCAGCGGGAGAGACCCAGTACTTC. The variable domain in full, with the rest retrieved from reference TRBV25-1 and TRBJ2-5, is EADIYQTPRYLVIGTGKKITLECSQTMGHDKMYWYQQDPGMELHLIHYSYGVNSTEKGDLSSESTVSRIRTEHFPLTLESARPSHTSQYLCASTDPAGETQYFGPGTRLLVL.

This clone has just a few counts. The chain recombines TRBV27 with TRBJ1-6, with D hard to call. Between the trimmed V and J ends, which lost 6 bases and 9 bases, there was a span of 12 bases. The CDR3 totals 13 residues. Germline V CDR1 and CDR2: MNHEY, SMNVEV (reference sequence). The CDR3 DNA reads TGTGCCAGCAGCACCGATCGGGGTTCACCCCTCCACTTT. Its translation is CASSTDRGSPLHF.

The CDR3, as DNA: TGTGCCAGTCGCCTGGGGGGACTTACCAACACTGAAGCTTTCTTT. Translated, it gives CASRLGGLTNTEAFF. The chain employs TRBV28 and TRBJ1-1, with TRBD1 as a possible D gene (5 bases). CDR3 size: 15 residues. V was cut by 9 bases and J by 2 bases, with 19 bases left in between. From germline, CDR1 is MDHEN and CDR2 SYDVKM. The whole variable domain, filled in from reference TRBV28 and TRBJ1-1, reads DVKVTQSSRYLVKRTGEKVFLECVQDMDHENMFWYRQDPGLGLRLIYFSYDVKMKEKGDIPEGYSVSREKKERFSLILESASTNQTSMYLCASRLGGLTNTEAFFGQGTRLTVV.

The chain's CDR3 is CASSYDGGHSNQPQHF. The CDR3, as DNA: TGTGCCAGCAGTTACGATGGCGGTCATAGCAATCAGCCCCAGCATTTT. This rearrangement joins TRBV6-6 to TRBJ1-5; D gene unclear. Germline-derived CDR1 and CDR2 are MNHNY and SVGAGI (reference sequence). This CDR3 region has 16 residues. Trimming removed 2 bases at V and 0 bases at J, with 11 bases between.

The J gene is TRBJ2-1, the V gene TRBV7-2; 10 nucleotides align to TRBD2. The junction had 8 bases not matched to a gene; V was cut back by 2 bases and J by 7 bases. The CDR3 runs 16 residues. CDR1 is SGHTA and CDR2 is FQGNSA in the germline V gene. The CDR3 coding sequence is TGTGCCAGCAGCTTATTCCTAGCGGGAGCTCTAAATGAGCAGTTCTTC. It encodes CASSLFLAGALNEQFF.

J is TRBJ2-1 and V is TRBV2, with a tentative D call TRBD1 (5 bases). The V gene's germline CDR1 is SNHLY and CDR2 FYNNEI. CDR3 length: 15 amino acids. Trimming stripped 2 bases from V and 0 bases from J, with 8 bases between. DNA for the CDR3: TGTGCCAGCAGTGAACGACAGATCTCCTACAATGAGCAGTTCTTC. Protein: CASSERQISYNEQFF.

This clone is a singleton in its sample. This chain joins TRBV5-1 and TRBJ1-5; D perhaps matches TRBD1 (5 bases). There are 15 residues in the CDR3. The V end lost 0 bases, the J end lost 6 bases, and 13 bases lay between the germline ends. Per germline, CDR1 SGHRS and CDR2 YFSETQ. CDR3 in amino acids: CASSLDGGTGQPQHF. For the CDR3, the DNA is TGCGCCAGCAGCTTGGACGGGGGAACAGGTCAGCCCCAGCATTTT.

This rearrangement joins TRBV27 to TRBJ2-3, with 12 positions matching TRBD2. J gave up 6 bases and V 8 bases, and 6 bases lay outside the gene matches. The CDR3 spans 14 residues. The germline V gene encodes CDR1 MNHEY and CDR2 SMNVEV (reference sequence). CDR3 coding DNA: TGTGCCAGCCTTGGACTAGCGGGACGGGATACGCAGTATTTT. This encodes CASLGLAGRDTQYF.

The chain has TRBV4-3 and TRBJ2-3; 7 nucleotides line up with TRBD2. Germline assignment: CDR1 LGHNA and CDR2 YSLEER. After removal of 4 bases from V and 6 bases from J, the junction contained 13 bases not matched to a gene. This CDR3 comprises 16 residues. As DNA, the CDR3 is TGCGCCAGCAGCCCAAGAAGTGGGAGGGCCGGGGATACGCAGTATTTT. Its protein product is CASSPRSGRAGDTQYF.

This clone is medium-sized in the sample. The CDR3 bases are TGTGCCAGCAGCTCCTCCGGTCGGGGCTACACCTTC. It specifies CASSSSGRGYTF. V gene TRBV11-2 combines with J gene TRBJ1-2; D remains unclear. The CDR3 length is 12 residues. The germline gives CDR1 SGHAT, CDR2 FQNNGV. Between the trimmed V and J ends, which lost 4 bases and 8 bases, there was a span of 11 bases.

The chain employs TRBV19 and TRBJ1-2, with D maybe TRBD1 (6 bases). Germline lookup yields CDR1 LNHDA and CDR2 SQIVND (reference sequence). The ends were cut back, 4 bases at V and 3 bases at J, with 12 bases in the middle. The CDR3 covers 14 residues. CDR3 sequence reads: CASSNPKGDYGYTF. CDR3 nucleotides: TGTGCCAGTAGTAATCCGAAGGGGGACTATGGCTACACCTTC.

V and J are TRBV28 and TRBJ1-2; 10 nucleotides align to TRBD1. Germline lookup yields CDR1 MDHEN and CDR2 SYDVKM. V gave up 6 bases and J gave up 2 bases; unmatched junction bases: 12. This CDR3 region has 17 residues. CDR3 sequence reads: CASRSPGQGDRNYGYTF. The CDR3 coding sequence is TGTGCCAGCAGGTCCCCCGGACAGGGGGATCGGAACTATGGCTACACCTTC.

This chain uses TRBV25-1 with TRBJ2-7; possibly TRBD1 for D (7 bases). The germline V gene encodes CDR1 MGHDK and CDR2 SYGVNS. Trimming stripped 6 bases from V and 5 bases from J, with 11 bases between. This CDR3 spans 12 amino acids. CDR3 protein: CASSQGGHEQYF. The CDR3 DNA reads TGTGCCAGCAGCCAGGGGGGCCACGAGCAGTACTTC.

The CDR3 coding sequence is TGTGCCAGCAGTCAGGATCGCTCTGGAAACACCATATATTTT. Its protein is CASSQDRSGNTIYF. The J gene is TRBJ1-3, the V gene TRBV28; no definite D call. Between the trimmed V and J ends, which lost 5 bases and 0 bases, there was a span of 8 bases. Germline-derived CDR1 and CDR2 are MDHEN and SYDVKM. The CDR3 has 14 residues.

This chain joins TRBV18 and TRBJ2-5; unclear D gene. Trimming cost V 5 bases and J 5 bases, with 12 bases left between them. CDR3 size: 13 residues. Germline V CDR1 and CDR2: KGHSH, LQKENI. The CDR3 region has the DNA TGTGCCAGCTCATCAGGCACACGGGAGACCCAGTACTTC. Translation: CASSSGTRETQYF.

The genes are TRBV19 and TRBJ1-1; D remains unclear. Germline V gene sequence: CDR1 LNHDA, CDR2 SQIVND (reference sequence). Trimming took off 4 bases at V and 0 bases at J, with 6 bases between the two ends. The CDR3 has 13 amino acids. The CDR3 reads CASSTLVNTEAFF. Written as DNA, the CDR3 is TGTGCCAGTAGTACCTTAGTGAACACTGAAGCTTTCTTT.

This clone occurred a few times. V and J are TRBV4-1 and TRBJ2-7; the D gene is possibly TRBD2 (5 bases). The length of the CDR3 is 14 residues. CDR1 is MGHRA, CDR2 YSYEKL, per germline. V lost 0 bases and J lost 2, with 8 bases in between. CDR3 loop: CASSQEPGAYEQYF. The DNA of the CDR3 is TGCGCCAGCAGCCAAGAACCCGGGGCCTACGAGCAGTACTTC.

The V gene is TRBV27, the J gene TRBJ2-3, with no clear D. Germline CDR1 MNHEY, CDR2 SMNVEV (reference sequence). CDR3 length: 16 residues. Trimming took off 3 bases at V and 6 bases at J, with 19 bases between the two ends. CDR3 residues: CASSLRLSLISDTQYF. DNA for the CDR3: TGTGCCAGCAGTTTGCGCCTGTCCCTCATAAGTGATACGCAGTATTTT.

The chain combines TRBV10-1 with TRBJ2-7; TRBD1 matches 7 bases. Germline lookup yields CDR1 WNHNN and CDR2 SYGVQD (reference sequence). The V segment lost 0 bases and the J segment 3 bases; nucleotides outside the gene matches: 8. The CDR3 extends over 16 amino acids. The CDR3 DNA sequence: TGCGCCAGCAGTGAGTCCTGGGGCAGGGGGTTCTACGAGCAGTACTTC. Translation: CASSESWGRGFYEQYF.

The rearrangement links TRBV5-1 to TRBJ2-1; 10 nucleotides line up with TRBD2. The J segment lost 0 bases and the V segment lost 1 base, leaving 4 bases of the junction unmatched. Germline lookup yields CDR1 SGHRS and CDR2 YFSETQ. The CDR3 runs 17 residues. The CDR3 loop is CASSLRTSGSSYNEQFF. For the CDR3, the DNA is TGCGCCAGCAGCTTGCGGACTAGCGGTAGCTCCTACAATGAGCAGTTCTTC.

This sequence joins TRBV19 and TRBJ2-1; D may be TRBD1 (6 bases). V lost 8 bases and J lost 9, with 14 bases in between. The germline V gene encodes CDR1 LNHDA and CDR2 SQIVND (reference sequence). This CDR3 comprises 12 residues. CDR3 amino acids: CASGTSGREQFF. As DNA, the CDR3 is TGTGCCAGTGGGACATCCGGTCGTGAGCAGTTCTTC.